The 8 T cell receptor beta chains below come from one sample, sequenced in a study of shared clonotypes between healthy human individuals. Naive-designated CD8 cells lacked CD45RO, were positively enriched for CCR7, and omitted terminally differentiated effector memory CD45RA+ cells. This table comes from immunoSEQ multiplex PCR, and its TCRdb copy is limited to in-frame clones, with some not included. Counted here are roughly 550,000 clones, around 95% occurring once; the ten biggest clones make up about 0.11%. Sequencing input: naive CD8+ T cells sorted from blood. The receptors were sampled from a woman aged 25 to 39 in good health.

The CDR3: CASSKNTEAFF. In nucleotides, the CDR3 is TGTGCCAGCAGCAAGAACACTGAAGCTTTCTTT. V gene TRBV27 combines with J gene TRBJ1-1; D gene uncertain. Germline V gene sequence: CDR1 MNHEY, CDR2 SMNVEV (reference sequence). The CDR3 totals 11 residues. V shed 6 bases and J shed 1 base, with 3 bases lying between them.

The chain recombines TRBV7-9 with TRBJ2-3; D may be TRBD2 (7 bases). The CDR3 runs to 15 residues. Trimming removed 6 bases from V and 4 bases from J, with 17 bases in between. CDR1 and CDR2 from the germline V gene are SEHNR and FQNEAQ (reference sequence). Here the CDR3 DNA reads TGTGCCAGCAGTCTAGGGGGAGGGAGCGCAGATACGCAGTATTTT. Protein product: CASSLGGGSADTQYF.

The V gene is TRBV7-9, the J gene TRBJ1-5, with 7 bases matching TRBD1. V shed 3 bases, J shed 0 bases, and the junction held 5 bases outside the gene matches. Germline V gene data show CDR1 as SEHNR and CDR2 as FQNEAQ (reference sequence). The CDR3 is made up of 16 amino acids. The chain's CDR3 is CASSFGTAYSNQPQHF. The CDR3 coding sequence is TGTGCCAGCAGCTTCGGGACAGCCTATAGCAATCAGCCCCAGCATTTT.

The J gene is TRBJ2-7, the V gene TRBV4-1; 7 bases line up with TRBD2. This CDR3 has 13 residues. Trimming removed 3 bases from V and 2 bases from J; junction bases left unmatched: 1. Germline V gene lookup returns CDR1 MGHRA and CDR2 YSYEKL. The CDR3 sequence: CASSQTSPYEQYF. Written as DNA, the CDR3 is TGCGCCAGCAGCCAGACTAGCCCCTACGAGCAGTACTTC.

In this sample, this clone turned up once. This chain joins TRBV27 and TRBJ2-6, with D maybe TRBD1 (6 bases). CDR3 length equals 14 residues. Trimming removed 7 bases from V and 4 bases from J, with 11 bases in between. Germline V CDR1 and CDR2: MNHEY, SMNVEV (reference sequence). This chain's CDR3 is CASNTGLGANVLTF. CDR3 DNA: TGTGCCAGCAATACAGGGTTAGGGGCCAACGTCCTGACTTTC.

The genes are TRBV5-8 and TRBJ2-5; D unclear. Germline CDR1 SGHTS, CDR2 YDEGEE. V was clipped by 2 bases and J by 0 bases, with 11 bases between them. The CDR3 is 15 amino acids. The CDR3 sequence: CASSFRVMYQETQYF. DNA of the CDR3: TGTGCCAGCAGCTTCCGTGTGATGTACCAAGAGACCCAGTACTTC.

This chain joins TRBV28 and TRBJ2-7, with 9 bases fitting TRBD1. Germline CDR1 is MDHEN and CDR2 is SYDVKM. J was trimmed by 1 base and V by 7 bases; bases with no gene match: 5. The CDR3 length is 14 residues. CDR3 sequence: CASTDRGVSYEQYF. The CDR3 region has the DNA TGTGCCAGCACCGACAGGGGGGTTTCCTACGAGCAGTACTTC.

The chain employs TRBV4-1 and TRBJ2-1, with TRBD2 identical over 9 bases. The junction had 8 bases not matched to a gene; V was cut back by 7 bases and J by 4 bases. Germline CDR1 MGHRA, CDR2 YSYEKL. The CDR3 loop spans 15 amino acids. The CDR3 sequence: CASMSSSGDYNEQFF. For the CDR3, the DNA is TGCGCCAGCATGAGTTCTAGCGGGGATTACAATGAGCAGTTCTTC.